This TCR beta chain was recovered during a study of shared clonotypes between healthy human individuals. V was shortened by 5 bases and J by 1 base, with 12 bases between the two germline ends. CDR1 and CDR2 (germline): MNHEY, SMNVEV (reference sequence). The CDR3 is 15 residues long. On this clone: The antigen is not known.

Overall study findings and caveats: For naive CD4 cells, 4% to 5% of clonotypes were shared across a handful of donors.

CD45RA+ naive and CD45RA-negative memory subsets were separated from CD4+ cells. Genomic DNA of every subset was divided equally among multiple immunoSEQ plates. Here immunoSEQ multiplex PCR was the method, and the copy in TCRdb shows in-frame clones only, minus some. The sample contains some 2.3 million clones, just over 90% of which appear only once. Specimen: naive CD4+ T cells from PBMCs. The subset denotes: CD45RA+ positively selected. The rearrangement links TRBV27 to TRBJ2-1; TRBD2 is a possible D gene (6 bases). The source of this sequence is a man younger than 35 in good health. Some clones in this sample may be carry-over from other donors' samples. The CDR3, as DNA: TGTGCCAGCAGTCCCTGGGACTTGTCCTACAATGAGCAGTTCTTC. Protein: CASSPWDLSYNEQFF.